This entry is about one T cell receptor (beta chain). Its specificity is not known. The CDR3 is 14 amino acids. V gave up 3 bases and J gave up 1 base; unmatched junction bases: 3. The germline V gene has CDR1 SQVTM and CDR2 ANQGSEA. Time point specified: patch test 3, about 24 weeks after DPC sensitization. As to treatment: therapeutic diphenylcyclopropenone sensitization with weekly scalp DPC. Sample donors consisted of patients with alopecia, aged 18 to 70 years, who were suitable for DPC. This sample is part of a study of human T cells and chemical hapten exposure. The overall study: DPC (0.01%) was patch tested on the upper back and read at 6 days. Study results and limitations: Relative to control repertoires, expanded TCRs gave rise to significantly more large CDR3 similarity clusters.

One entry per CDR3 protein, called by TCRdb with MiXCR from the RACE reads. The repertoire consists of under 200,000 distinct CDR3 sequences, with around a quarter occurring once and the leading ten covering under 2.5%. The chain recombines TRBV29-1 with TRBJ2-1; 7 positions match TRBD2. The source of this sequence is a woman younger than 30 with alopecia areata. Some clones in this sample may be carry-over from other donors' samples. The source material was whole blood, sampled in connection with sensitization to the hapten diphenylcyclopropenone (DPC). The CDR3 coding sequence is TGCAGCGTTGATGGACTAGGGTCCTACAATGAGCAGTTCTTC. Its translation is CSVDGLGSYNEQFF.